This is a list of T cell receptor beta chains from one sample in a study of cytomegalovirus exposure and HLA in healthy donors. Profiled with immunoSEQ multiplex PCR; TCRdb holds only in-frame clones, not every one. Of roughly 130,000 clones listed, 70% to 80% were seen once; the top ten hold over 1.5%. Sequencing was done on a sample of PBMCs. The receptors come from a woman aged 45-60 years in good health and CMV-seronegative. Both conserved end residues are part of each CDR3. The order of the fields is CDR3 length, J gene, clone size, V gene, D gene, CDR3 DNA, CDR3 protein. A D gene is named only where the DNA matches it firmly. Expanded clones are given a class, and other clones once, few, many or no size at all.

length: 13; J: TRBJ2-7; size: .; V: TRBV30; D: .; DNA: TGTGCCTGGAGTGTATCGTCGCGCTACGAGCAGTACTTC; CDR3: CAWSVSSRYEQYF
length: 16; J: TRBJ2-1; size: .; V: TRBV7-2; D: TRBD2; DNA: TGTGCCAGCAGCTTGTCTAGCGGGGGCTCCTACAATGAGCAGTTCTTC; CDR3: CASSLSSGGSYNEQFF
length: 15; J: TRBJ2-1; size: once; V: TRBV19; D: TRBD2; DNA: TGTGCCAGTAGTGAGACTAGCGGGAGGACCAATGAGCAGTTCTTC; CDR3: CASSETSGRTNEQFF
length: 14; J: TRBJ2-7; size: once; V: TRBV27; D: .; DNA: TGTGCCAGCAGATGGACAAGCCTAGTCTACGAGCAGTACTTC; CDR3: CASRWTSLVYEQYF
length: 16; J: TRBJ1-5; size: .; V: TRBV28; D: .; DNA: TGTGCCAGCAGTTTAGGTAAATTACGGGGCAATCAGCCCCAGCATTTT; CDR3: CASSLGKLRGNQPQHF
length: 10; J: TRBJ2-1; size: few; V: TRBV28; D: .; DNA: TGTTGCAGCGGGTACAATGAGCAGTTCTTC; CDR3: CCSGYNEQFF
length: 17; J: TRBJ1-2; size: .; V: TRBV19; D: TRBD1; DNA: TGTGCCAGTAGTATAGATCTTGGGACAGGGGATAACTATGGCTACACCTTC; CDR3: CASSIDLGTGDNYGYTF
length: 15; J: TRBJ1-5; size: .; V: TRBV5-1; D: .; DNA: TGCGCCAGCAGCTTGGAAGGGGGGGGCGAGCAGCCCCAGCATTTT; CDR3: CASSLEGGGEQPQHF
length: 15; J: TRBJ2-7; size: few; V: TRBV27; D: TRBD2; DNA: TGTGCCAGCAGTTTGGGGGGTAGCGGGAGATACGAGCAGTACTTC; CDR3: CASSLGGSGRYEQYF
length: 13; J: TRBJ2-7; size: .; V: TRBV29-1; D: .; DNA: TGCAGCGTTGATGCAGAATCAGGTTACGAGCAGTACTTC; CDR3: CSVDAESGYEQYF
length: 13; J: TRBJ1-2; size: .; V: TRBV21-1; D: .; DNA: TGTGCCAGCAGCAAAGAAGCTGCGGCCTTCTACACCTTC; CDR3: CASSKEAAAFYTF